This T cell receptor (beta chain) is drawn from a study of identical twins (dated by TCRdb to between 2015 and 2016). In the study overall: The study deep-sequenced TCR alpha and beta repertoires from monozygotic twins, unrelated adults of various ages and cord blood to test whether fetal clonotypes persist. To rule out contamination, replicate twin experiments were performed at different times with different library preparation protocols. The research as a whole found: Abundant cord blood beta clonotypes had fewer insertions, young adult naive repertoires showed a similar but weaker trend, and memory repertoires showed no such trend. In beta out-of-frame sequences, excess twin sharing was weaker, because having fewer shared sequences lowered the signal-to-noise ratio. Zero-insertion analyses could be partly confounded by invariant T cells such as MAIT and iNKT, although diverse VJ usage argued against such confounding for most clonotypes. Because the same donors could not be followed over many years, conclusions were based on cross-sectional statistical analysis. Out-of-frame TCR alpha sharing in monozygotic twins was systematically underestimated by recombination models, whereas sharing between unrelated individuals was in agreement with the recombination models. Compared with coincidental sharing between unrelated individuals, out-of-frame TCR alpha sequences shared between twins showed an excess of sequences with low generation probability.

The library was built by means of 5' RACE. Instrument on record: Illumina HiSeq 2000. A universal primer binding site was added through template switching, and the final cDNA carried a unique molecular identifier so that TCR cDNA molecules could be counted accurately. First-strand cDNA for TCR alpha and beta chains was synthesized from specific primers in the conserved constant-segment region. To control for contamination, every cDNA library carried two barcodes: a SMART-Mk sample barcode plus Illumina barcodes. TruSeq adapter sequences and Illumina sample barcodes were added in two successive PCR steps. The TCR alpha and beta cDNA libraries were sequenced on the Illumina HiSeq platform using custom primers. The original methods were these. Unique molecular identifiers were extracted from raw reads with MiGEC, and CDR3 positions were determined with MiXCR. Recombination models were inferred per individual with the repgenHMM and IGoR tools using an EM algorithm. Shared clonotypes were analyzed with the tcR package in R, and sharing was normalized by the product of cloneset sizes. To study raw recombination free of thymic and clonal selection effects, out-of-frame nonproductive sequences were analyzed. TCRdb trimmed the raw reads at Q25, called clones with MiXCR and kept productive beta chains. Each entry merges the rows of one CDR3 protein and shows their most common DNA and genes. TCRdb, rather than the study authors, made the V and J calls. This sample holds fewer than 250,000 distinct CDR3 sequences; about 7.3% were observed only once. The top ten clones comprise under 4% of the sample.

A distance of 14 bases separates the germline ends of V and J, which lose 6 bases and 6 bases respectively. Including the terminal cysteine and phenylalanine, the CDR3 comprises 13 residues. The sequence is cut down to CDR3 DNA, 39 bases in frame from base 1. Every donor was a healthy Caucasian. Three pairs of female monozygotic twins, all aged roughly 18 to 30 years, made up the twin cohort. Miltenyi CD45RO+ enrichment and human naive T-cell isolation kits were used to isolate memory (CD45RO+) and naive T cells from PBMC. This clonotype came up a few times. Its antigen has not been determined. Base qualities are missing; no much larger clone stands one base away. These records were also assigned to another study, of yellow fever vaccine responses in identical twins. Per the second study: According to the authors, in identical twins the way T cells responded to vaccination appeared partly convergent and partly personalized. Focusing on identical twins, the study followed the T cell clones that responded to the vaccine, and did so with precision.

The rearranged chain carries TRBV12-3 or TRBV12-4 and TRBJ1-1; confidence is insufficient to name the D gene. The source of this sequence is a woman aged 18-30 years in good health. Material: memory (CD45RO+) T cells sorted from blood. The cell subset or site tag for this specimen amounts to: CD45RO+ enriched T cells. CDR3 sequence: CASSSSQLPEAFF. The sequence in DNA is TGTGCCAGCAGCTCCTCCCAGCTCCCTGAAGCTTTCTTT.